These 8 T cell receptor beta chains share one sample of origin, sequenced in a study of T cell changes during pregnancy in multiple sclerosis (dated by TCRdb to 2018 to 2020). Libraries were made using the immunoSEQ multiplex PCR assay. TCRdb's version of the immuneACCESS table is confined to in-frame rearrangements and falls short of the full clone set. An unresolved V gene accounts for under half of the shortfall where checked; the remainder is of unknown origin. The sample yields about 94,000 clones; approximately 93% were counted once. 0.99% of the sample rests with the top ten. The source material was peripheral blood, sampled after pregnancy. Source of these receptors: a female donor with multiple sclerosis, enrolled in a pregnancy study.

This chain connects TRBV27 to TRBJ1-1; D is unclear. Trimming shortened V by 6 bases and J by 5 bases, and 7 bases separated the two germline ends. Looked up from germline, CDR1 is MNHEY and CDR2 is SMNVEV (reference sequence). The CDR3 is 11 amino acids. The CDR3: CASRRGTEAFF. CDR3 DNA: TGTGCCAGCAGGAGAGGGACTGAAGCTTTCTTT.

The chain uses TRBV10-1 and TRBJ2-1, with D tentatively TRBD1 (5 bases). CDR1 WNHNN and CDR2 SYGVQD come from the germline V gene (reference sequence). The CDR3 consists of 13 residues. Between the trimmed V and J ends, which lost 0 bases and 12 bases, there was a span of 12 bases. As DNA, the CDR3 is TGCGCCAGCAGTGAGTCGAGACAGAAGGCGCAGTTCTTC. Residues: CASSESRQKAQFF.

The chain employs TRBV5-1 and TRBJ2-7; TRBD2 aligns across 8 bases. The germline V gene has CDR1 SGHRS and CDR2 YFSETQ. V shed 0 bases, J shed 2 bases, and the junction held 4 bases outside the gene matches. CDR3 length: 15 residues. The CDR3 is CASSLGGLATYEQYF. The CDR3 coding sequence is TGCGCCAGCAGCTTGGGCGGACTAGCTACCTACGAGCAGTACTTC.

Here the CDR3 reads CASSQVWTGGDIQYF. The CDR3 DNA sequence: TGCGCCAGCAGCCAAGTTTGGACAGGGGGAGACATTCAGTACTTC. V and J are TRBV4-1 and TRBJ2-4, with 10 nucleotides matching TRBD1. This CDR3 has 15 amino acids. CDR1 MGHRA and CDR2 YSYEKL come from the germline V gene. Unmatched junction bases numbered 5, after V lost 1 base and J lost 8 bases.

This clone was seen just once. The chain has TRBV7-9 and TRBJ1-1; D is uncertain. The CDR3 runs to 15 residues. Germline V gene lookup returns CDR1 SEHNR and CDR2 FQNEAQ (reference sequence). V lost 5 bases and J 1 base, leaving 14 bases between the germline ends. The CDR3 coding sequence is TGTGCCAGCAGCCTACCTTCCCGGGGGAACACTGAAGCTTTCTTT. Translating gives CASSLPSRGNTEAFF.

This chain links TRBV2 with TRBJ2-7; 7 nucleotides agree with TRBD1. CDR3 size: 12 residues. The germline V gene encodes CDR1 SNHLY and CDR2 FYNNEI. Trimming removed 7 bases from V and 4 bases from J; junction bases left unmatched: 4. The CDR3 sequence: CASMQGDYEQYF. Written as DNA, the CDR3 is TGTGCCAGCATGCAGGGGGATTACGAGCAGTACTTC.

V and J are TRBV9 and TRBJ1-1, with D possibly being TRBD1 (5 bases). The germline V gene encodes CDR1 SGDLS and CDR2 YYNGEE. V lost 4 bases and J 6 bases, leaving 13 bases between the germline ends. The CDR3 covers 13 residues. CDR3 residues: CASSPSWGAEAFF. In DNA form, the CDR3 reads TGTGCCAGCAGCCCATCGTGGGGGGCTGAAGCTTTCTTT.

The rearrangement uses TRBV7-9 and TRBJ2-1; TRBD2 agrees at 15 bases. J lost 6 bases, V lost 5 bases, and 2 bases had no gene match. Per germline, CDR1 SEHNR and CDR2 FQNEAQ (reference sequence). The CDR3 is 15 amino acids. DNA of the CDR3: TGTGCCAGCAGCGGGGGACTAGCGGGAGGCAATGAGCAGTTCTTC. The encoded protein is CASSGGLAGGNEQFF.